One sample yielded the 5 T cell receptor beta chains listed below, sequenced in a study of PD-1 blockade in classical Hodgkin lymphoma (dated by TCRdb to 2018 to 2021). Library construction relied on the immunoSEQ multiplex PCR assay. The immuneACCESS repertoire file appears here via TCRdb, limited to in-frame rearrangements. These files lack a portion of the clones; in checked studies, under half of the deficit traces to unresolved V genes, and the cause of the others is not known. The sample table holds 25,000 to 35,000 clones, of which more than 80% were seen once. Around 0.6% of the sample is taken by the ten largest. Reading the label with the study, this specimen's time point is: cycle 4 day 1 (C4D1), after 5 to 7 weeks of nivolumab. Relapse after autologous stem cell transplantation had occurred in all trial patients, and cohorts A, B and C were distinguished by prior brentuximab vedotin exposure. CD4+ T cells were purified from thawed PBMCs by magnetic negative selection with a Miltenyi CD4+ T cell isolation kit.

This specimen consisted of CD4+ T cells from blood, obtained before the fourth cycle of nivolumab. The source is a human donor with classical Hodgkin lymphoma.

The CDR3 bases are TGTGCCAGCAGTATTATGGGACAGGGCCTTGTTGAGCAGTTCTTC. The encoded protein is CASSIMGQGLVEQFF. The gene calls are TRBV28 and TRBJ2-1; 9 bases align to TRBD1. The germline V gene has CDR1 MDHEN and CDR2 SYDVKM. This CDR3 comprises 15 residues. J lost 9 bases, V lost 5 bases, and 11 bases had no gene match.

V usage is TRBV6-4 and J usage is TRBJ2-3; TRBD1 is a possible D gene (6 bases). The CDR3 length is 14 residues. V was clipped by 2 bases and J by 8 bases, with 14 bases between them. Germline-derived CDR1 and CDR2 are MRHNA and SNTAGT. CDR3 nucleotide sequence: TGTGCCAGCAGTGACAGTGGGGGCCTAGCTACGCAGTATTTT. This sequence encodes CASSDSGGLATQYF.

V usage is TRBV5-1 and J usage is TRBJ2-5; D not certain. From germline, CDR1 is SGHRS and CDR2 YFSETQ. CDR3 size: 14 residues. Trimming took off 4 bases at V and 0 bases at J, with 10 bases between the two ends. The CDR3 DNA reads as TGCGCCAGCAGCCTAGGACGGGACCAAGAGACCCAGTACTTC. The encoded protein is CASSLGRDQETQYF.

This clone was recorded only once. J is TRBJ2-3 and V is TRBV29-1; tentative D call: TRBD1 (5 bases). The V gene's germline CDR1 is SQVTM and CDR2 ANQGSEA. The V end was cut by 3 bases, the J end by 1 base, with 8 bases between. The CDR3 has 13 amino acids. The CDR3 DNA follows: TGCAGCGTTGAGGCACAGGGCACAGATACGCAGTATTTT. Protein product: CSVEAQGTDTQYF.

This CDR3 is CASSPAGEVQETQYF. The CDR3 DNA sequence: TGTGCCAGCAGCCCTGCGGGTGAGGTCCAAGAGACCCAGTACTTC. The V and J genes are TRBV28 and TRBJ2-5; tentative D call: TRBD2 (5 bases). The germline CDR1 and CDR2 sequences are MDHEN and SYDVKM. This CDR3 is built from 15 residues. V lost 6 bases and J lost 1, with 15 bases in between.